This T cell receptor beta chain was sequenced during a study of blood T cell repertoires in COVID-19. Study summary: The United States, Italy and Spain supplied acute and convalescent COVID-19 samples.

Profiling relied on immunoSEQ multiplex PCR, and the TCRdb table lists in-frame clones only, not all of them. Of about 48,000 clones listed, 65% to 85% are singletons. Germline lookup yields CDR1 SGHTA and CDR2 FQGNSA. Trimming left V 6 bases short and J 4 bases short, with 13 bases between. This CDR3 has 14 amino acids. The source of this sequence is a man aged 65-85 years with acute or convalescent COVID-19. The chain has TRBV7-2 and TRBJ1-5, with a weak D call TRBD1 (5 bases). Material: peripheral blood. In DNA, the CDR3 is TGTGCCAGCAGTGATGGGGCGGGGAATCAGCCCCAGCATTTT. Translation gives CASSDGAGNQPQHF.